This T cell receptor beta chain was profiled in a study of blood T cell repertoires in COVID-19. Study as a whole: The United States, Italy and Spain provided the acute and convalescent COVID-19 samples. Nucleic acid was either cDNA or gDNA, and it came from T cells, B-cell-depleted T cells, or PBMCs.

Germline assignment: CDR1 LNHDA and CDR2 SQIVND (reference sequence). V lost 2 bases to trimming and J lost 0 bases; unmatched junction nucleotides: 7. This CDR3 has 17 residues. Original processing notes: Using reference gene primer amplification, nucleated cell counts were estimated. Generated by immunoSEQ multiplex PCR, the TCRdb table keeps only in-frame clones and is missing some. D and trimming come from the DNA, and the V and J calls and clone size come from that table. Found here are about 40,000 clones, about nine tenths of them singletons; the top ten hold 0.3% to 0.5%. J is TRBJ1-2 and V is TRBV19; 9 bases align to TRBD1. This TCR derives from a human donor in a cohort sampled during active COVID-19. Sequencing was carried out using peripheral blood. The CDR3 DNA follows: TGTGCCAGTAGTATATCCCGGGACAGGGCCTCTAACTATGGCTACACCTTC. Protein product: CASSISRDRASNYGYTF.